One and the same sample provided the 9 T cell receptor beta chains below, sequenced in a study of long-term antiretroviral therapy in people with HIV. The assay, immunoSEQ v3.0, was run at survey level. The protocol was immunoSEQ multiplex PCR, while the TCRdb copy is restricted to in-frame clones and leaves out a portion. The repertoire holds fewer than 25,000 clones, around nine tenths seen once, with roughly 3.6% in the top ten. Sequencing was performed on unsorted PBMCs, taken 2.3 years after starting antiretroviral therapy. The receptors shown here come from a man aged 55-75 years with HIV.

V and J are TRBV29-1 and TRBJ1-1; 7 bases are shared with TRBD1. In germline, CDR1 is SQVTM, CDR2 ANQGSEA. CDR3 length: 12 residues. The ends lost 5 bases at V and 5 bases at J; junction bases unmatched: 5. Here the CDR3 reads CSVHRGGTEAFF. The CDR3, as DNA: TGCAGCGTTCACAGGGGTGGGACTGAAGCTTTCTTT.

The rearrangement links TRBV5-1 to TRBJ2-1, with 11 bases matching TRBD2. The V segment lost 6 bases and the J segment 10 bases; nucleotides outside the gene matches: 9. The germline gives CDR1 SGHRS, CDR2 YFSETQ. The CDR3 runs to 14 residues. The DNA for the CDR3 is TGCGCCAGCACCACTACTAGCGGGAGCTTGGAGCAGTTCTTC. It is translated as CASTTTSGSLEQFF.

The J gene is TRBJ2-7, the V gene TRBV2, with a tentative D call TRBD2 (5 bases). This CDR3 region has 15 residues. The germline V gene encodes CDR1 SNHLY and CDR2 FYNNEI. The ends were cut back, 4 bases at V and 7 bases at J, with 20 bases in the middle. In DNA form, the CDR3 reads TGTGCCAGCAGTGTTTATCTCCGGGGTGTGGCAGAGCAGTACTTC. Its translation: CASSVYLRGVAEQYF.

The chain uses TRBV11-3 and TRBJ2-5; D is unclear. Trimming pared 2 bases from V and 5 bases from J, leaving 9 bases between. The germline V gene has CDR1 SGHNT and CDR2 YENEEA. This CDR3 spans 13 amino acids. This chain's CDR3 is CASSLTVGETQYF. In DNA, the CDR3 is TGTGCCAGCAGCTTAACCGTAGGGGAGACCCAGTACTTC.

The chain employs TRBV7-9 and TRBJ2-5, with D perhaps TRBD1 or TRBD2 (5 bases each). The CDR3 length is 16 residues. V lost 6 bases and J lost 5, with 22 bases in between. Germline CDR1 is SEHNR and CDR2 is FQNEAQ (reference sequence). The DNA for the CDR3 is TGTGCCAGCAGACATAGGGGATCTAGCAGTTTGGAGACCCAGTACTTC. It specifies CASRHRGSSSLETQYF.

This chain joins TRBV5-6 and TRBJ2-1; 9 bases are shared with TRBD2. Germline lookup yields CDR1 SGHDT and CDR2 YYEEEE. The CDR3 totals 17 residues. V was clipped by 2 bases and J by 0 bases; unmatched bases: 6. In DNA form, the CDR3 reads TGTGCCAGCAGCTTTACTAGCGGGCTAAGCTCCTACAATGAGCAGTTCTTC. Translation: CASSFTSGLSSYNEQFF.

The V gene is TRBV5-5, the J gene TRBJ1-2, with 9 positions matching TRBD1. Per germline, CDR1 SGHKS and CDR2 YYEKEE (reference sequence). The CDR3 has 17 amino acids. The trim removed 2 bases at V and 2 bases at J, leaving 10 bases unmatched. CDR3 loop: CASSFNPSGTGNYGYTF. The CDR3 DNA reads TGTGCCAGCAGCTTCAACCCCAGCGGGACAGGGAACTATGGCTACACCTTC.

The CDR3 protein is CASSEYRGPYEQYF. CDR3 coding DNA: TGTGCCAGCAGTGAATATCGGGGACCCTACGAGCAGTACTTC. This sequence joins TRBV6-1 and TRBJ2-7; D may be TRBD1 or TRBD2 (5 bases each). The CDR3 extends over 14 amino acids. CDR1 and CDR2 from the germline V gene are MNHNS and SASEGT. V shed 2 bases and J shed 2 bases, with 10 bases lying between them.

The genes are TRBV4-3 and TRBJ1-2, with 8 positions matching TRBD1. V was pared by 3 bases and J by 2 bases, with 20 bases of the junction left unmatched. This CDR3 contains 20 residues. CDR1 and CDR2 (germline): LGHNA, YSLEER. CDR3 loop: CASSQDRVRDRLTSNYGYTF. CDR3 in DNA: TGCGCCAGCAGCCAGGACCGAGTCCGGGACAGGCTAACATCCAACTATGGCTACACCTTC.